The rows below give T cell receptor beta chains drawn from one sample of a study of shared clonotypes between healthy human individuals. Generated by immunoSEQ multiplex PCR, the TCRdb table keeps only in-frame clones and is missing some. The sample comprises about 2.1 million clones, approximately 94% of which are singletons, and under 2% rests with the top ten. Sequencing input: naive CD8+ T cells from PBMCs. The receptors originated from a man aged 18 to 30 in good health. Some clones in this sample may be carry-over from other donors' samples. Each CDR3 is given with its conserved first and last residue. A D gene is named only where the DNA matches it firmly.

d_gene: TRBD1
j_gene: TRBJ2-7
v_gene: TRBV5-1
CDR3aa: CASSPMTGGDYEQYF

d_gene: TRBD2
j_gene: TRBJ2-7
v_gene: TRBV25-1
CDR3aa: CGTSYEQYF

d_gene: -
j_gene: TRBJ2-3
v_gene: TRBV7-9
CDR3aa: CASSSPTEGGMWTDTQYF

d_gene: TRBD1
j_gene: TRBJ1-5
v_gene: TRBV19
CDR3aa: CASRQTGGRNQPQHF

d_gene: -
j_gene: TRBJ2-1
v_gene: TRBV10-3
CDR3aa: CAISESTQGSYNEQFF

d_gene: TRBD2
j_gene: TRBJ2-1
v_gene: TRBV5-1
CDR3aa: CASTSGLAGVKGNEQFF

d_gene: -
j_gene: TRBJ1-5
v_gene: TRBV6-5
CDR3aa: CASRTGLKQPQHF

d_gene: TRBD1
j_gene: TRBJ1-1
v_gene: TRBV14
CDR3aa: CASSHLGQGARYTEAFF

d_gene: -
j_gene: TRBJ1-1
v_gene: TRBV29-1
CDR3aa: CSPANTEAFF

d_gene: TRBD2
j_gene: TRBJ2-3
v_gene: TRBV27
CDR3aa: CASSVLGTSGTDTQYF